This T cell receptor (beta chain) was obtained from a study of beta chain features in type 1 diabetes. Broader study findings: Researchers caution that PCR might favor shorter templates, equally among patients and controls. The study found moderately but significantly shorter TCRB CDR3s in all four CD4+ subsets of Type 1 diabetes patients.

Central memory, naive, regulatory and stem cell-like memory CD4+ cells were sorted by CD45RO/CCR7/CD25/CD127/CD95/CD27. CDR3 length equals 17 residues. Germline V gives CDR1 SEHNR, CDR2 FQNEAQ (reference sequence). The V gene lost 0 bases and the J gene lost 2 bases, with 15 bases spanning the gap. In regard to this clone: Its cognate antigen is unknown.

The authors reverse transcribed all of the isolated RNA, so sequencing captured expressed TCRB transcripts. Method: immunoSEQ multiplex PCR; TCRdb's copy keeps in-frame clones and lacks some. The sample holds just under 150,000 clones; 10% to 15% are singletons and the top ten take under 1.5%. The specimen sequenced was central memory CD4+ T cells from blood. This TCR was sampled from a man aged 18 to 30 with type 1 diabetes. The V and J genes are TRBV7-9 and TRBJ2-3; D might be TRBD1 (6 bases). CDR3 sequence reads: CASSLALGQRYTDTQYF. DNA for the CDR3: TGTGCCAGCAGCTTAGCGCTCGGACAGCGCTACACAGATACGCAGTATTTT. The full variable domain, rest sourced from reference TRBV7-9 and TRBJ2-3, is DTGVSQNPRHKITKRGQNVTFRCDPISEHNRLYWYRQTLGQGPEFLTYFQNEAQLEKSRLLSDRFSAERPKGSFSTLEIQRTEQGDSAMYLCASSLALGQRYTDTQYFGPGTRLTVL.